This entry describes one T cell receptor beta chain. The source of the sample is a study of blood T cell repertoires in COVID-19. Study overall: Sources were T cells, B-cell-depleted T cells, or PBMCs; the material itself was cDNA or gDNA.

Participants, about 18 to 90 years old, spanned more than 20 US areas. Resolution of symptoms, clearance, or two negative PCRs was present in recovered Cohort 3 donors. Trimming took off 7 bases at V and 0 bases at J, with 12 bases between the two ends. The CDR3 runs 14 residues. Germline values: CDR1 SGHRS, CDR2 YFSETQ. Per the original data handling: For nucleated cells, counts were estimated from reference gene primer amplification. Libraries were prepared by immunoSEQ multiplex PCR; TCRdb keeps only in-frame clonotypes and omits some of them. V, J and clone size derive from that table, while D and trimming were established from the DNA sequence. The sample records 200,000 to 250,000 clones, about 84% being singletons.

The rearrangement uses TRBV5-1 and TRBJ2-3; D is unresolved. The sample comprised PBMCs or T cells enriched from blood (not recorded which). The source is a man aged 55 to 70 who had recovered from COVID-19. For the CDR3, the DNA is TGCGCCAGCGGTGCAGGCTCTAGCACAGATACGCAGTATTTT. Translating gives CASGAGSSTDTQYF. Drawing the rest from reference TRBV5-1 and TRBJ2-3, the complete variable domain is KAGVTQTPRYLIKTRGQQVTLSCSPISGHRSVSWYQQTPGQGLQFLFEYFSETQRNKGNFPGRFSGRQFSNSRSEMNVSTLELGDSALYLCASGAGSSTDTQYFGPGTRLTVL.